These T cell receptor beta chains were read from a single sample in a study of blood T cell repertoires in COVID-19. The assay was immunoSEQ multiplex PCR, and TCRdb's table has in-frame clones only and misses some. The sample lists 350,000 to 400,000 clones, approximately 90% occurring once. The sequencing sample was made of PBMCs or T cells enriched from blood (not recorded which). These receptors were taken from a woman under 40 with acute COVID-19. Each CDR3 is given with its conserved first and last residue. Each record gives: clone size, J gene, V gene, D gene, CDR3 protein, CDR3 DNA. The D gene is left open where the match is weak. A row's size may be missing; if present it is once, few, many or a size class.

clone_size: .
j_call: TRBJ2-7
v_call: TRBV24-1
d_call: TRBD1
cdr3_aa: CATSRDRVGPQYF
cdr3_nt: TGTGCCACCAGCCGAGACAGGGTCGGACCGCAGTACTTC

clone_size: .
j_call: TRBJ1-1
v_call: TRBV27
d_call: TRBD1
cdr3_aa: CASSPGGAGLEAFF
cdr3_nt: TGTGCCAGCAGTCCAGGGGGCGCCGGCCTAGAAGCTTTCTTT

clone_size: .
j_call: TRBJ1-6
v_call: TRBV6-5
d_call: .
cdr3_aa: CASTIARSYNSPLHF
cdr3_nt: TGTGCCAGCACCATAGCTCGCTCCTATAATTCACCCCTCCACTTT

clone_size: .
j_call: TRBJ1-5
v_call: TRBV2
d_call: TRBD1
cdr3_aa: CASKGAGYAQPQHF
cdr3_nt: TGTGCCAGCAAGGGGGCAGGGTACGCTCAGCCCCAGCATTTT

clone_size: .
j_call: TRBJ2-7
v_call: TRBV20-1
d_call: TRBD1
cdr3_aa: CSAWTGNEQYF
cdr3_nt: TGCAGTGCGTGGACAGGGAACGAGCAGTACTTC

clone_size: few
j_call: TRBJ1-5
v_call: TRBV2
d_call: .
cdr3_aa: CASTLDSSNQPQHF
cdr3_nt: TGTGCCAGCACCTTGGACAGCAGCAATCAGCCCCAGCATTTT

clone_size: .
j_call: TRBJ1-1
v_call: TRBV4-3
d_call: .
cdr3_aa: CASSQARGFGTEAFF
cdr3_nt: TGCGCCAGCAGCCAAGCCCGAGGGTTTGGGACTGAAGCTTTCTTT

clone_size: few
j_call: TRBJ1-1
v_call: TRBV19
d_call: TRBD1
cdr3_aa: CASSIGTGNTEAFF
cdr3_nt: TGTGCCAGTAGTATAGGGACAGGGAACACTGAAGCTTTCTTT

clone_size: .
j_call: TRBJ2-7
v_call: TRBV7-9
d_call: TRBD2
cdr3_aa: CASSHPGLAAYEQYF
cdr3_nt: TGTGCCAGCAGTCACCCGGGACTAGCAGCCTACGAGCAGTACTTC

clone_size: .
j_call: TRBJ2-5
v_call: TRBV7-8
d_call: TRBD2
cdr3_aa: CASRRGAPQETQYF
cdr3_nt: TGTGCCAGCAGGCGGGGGGCCCCACAAGAGACCCAGTACTTC

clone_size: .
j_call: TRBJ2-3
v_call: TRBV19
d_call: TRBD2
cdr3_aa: CASSTTGLAGLTDTQYF
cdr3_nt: TGTGCCAGTAGCACGACCGGACTAGCGGGACTCACAGATACGCAGTATTTT

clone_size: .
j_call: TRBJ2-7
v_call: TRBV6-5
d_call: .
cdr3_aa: CASSYRANYEQYF
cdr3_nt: TGTGCCAGCAGTTACCGCGCCAACTACGAGCAGTACTTC

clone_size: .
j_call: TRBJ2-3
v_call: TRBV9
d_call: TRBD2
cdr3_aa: CASSGSGGVNTDTQYF
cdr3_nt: TGTGCCAGCAGCGGAAGCGGGGGGGTGAACACAGATACGCAGTATTTT

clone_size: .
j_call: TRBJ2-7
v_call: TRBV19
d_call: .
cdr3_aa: CASSIAHSSYEQYF
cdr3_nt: TGTGCCAGTAGTATCGCACACAGTTCCTACGAGCAGTACTTC

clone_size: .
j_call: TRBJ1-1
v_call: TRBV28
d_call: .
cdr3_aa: CASSSLQGVPEAFF
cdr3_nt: TGTGCCAGCAGTTCTTTACAGGGAGTCCCTGAAGCTTTCTTT

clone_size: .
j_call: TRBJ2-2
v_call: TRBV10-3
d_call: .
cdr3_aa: CAIRGRGNTGELFF
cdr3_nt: TGTGCCATCAGAGGACGGGGGAACACCGGGGAGCTGTTTTTT

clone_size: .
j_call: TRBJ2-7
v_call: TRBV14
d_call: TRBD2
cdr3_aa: CASSQGTSGGAEQYF
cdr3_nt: TGTGCCAGCAGCCAAGGGACTAGCGGGGGGGCCGAGCAGTACTTC

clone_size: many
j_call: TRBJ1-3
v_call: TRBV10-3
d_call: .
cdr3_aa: CAIGKEIGTGHTIYF
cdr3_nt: TGTGCCATCGGAAAGGAGATAGGAACAGGGCACACCATATATTTT

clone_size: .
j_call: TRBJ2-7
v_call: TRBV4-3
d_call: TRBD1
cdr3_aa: CASSQAQGAYEQYF
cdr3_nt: TGCGCCAGCAGCCAAGCCCAGGGGGCGTACGAGCAGTACTTC

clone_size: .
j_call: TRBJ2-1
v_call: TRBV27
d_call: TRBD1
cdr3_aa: CASSTQTGGAEFF
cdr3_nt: TGTGCCAGCAGTACCCAAACAGGGGGCGCTGAGTTCTTC

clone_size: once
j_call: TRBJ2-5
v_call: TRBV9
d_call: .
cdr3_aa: CASSFRFQGGETQYF
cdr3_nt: TGTGCCAGCAGCTTTCGATTTCAGGGAGGAGAGACCCAGTACTTC

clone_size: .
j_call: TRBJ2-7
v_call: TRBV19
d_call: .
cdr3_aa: CASSIRVKDEQYF
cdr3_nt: TGTGCCAGTAGTATCAGGGTTAAAGACGAGCAGTACTTC

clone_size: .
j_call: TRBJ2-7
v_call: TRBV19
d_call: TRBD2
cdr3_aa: CASRRSGGPYEQYF
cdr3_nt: TGTGCCAGTAGGCGTAGCGGGGGGCCCTACGAGCAGTACTTC

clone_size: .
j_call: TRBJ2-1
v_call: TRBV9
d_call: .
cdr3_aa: CASSDSPVRSGDNEQFF
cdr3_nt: TGTGCCAGCAGCGACAGCCCCGTTCGTAGCGGCGACAATGAGCAGTTCTTC

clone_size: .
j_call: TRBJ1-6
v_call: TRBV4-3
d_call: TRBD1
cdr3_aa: CASSQADRNNSPLHF
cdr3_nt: TGCGCCAGCAGCCAGGCGGACAGGAATAATTCACCCCTCCACTTT

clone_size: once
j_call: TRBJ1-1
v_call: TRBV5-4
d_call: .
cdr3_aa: CAAGPSRDTNTEAFF
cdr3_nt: TGTGCCGCTGGCCCCTCGCGAGACACGAACACTGAAGCTTTCTTT

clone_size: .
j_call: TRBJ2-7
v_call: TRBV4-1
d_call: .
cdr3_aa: CASSPAYEQYF
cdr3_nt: TGCGCCAGCAGCCCGGCCTACGAGCAGTACTTC

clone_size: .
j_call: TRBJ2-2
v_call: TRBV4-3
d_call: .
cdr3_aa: CASSQDRANTGELFF
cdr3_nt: TGCGCCAGCAGCCAAGACAGGGCGAACACCGGGGAGCTGTTTTTT

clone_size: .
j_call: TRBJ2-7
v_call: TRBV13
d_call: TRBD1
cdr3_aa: CASSLYRDRGAYEQYF
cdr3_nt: TGTGCCAGCAGCTTGTACCGGGACAGGGGTGCCTACGAGCAGTACTTC

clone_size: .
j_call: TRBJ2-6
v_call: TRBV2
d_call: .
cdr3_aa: CASSERGRGFSGANVLTF
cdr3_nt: TGTGCCAGCAGTGAAAGGGGCAGGGGTTTCTCTGGGGCCAACGTCCTGACTTTC

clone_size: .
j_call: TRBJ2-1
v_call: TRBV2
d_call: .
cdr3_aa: CASGSSGVYNEQFF
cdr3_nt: TGTGCCAGCGGCTCATCCGGGGTTTACAATGAGCAGTTCTTC

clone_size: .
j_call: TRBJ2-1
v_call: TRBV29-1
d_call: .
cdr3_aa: CSVGPGFTREQFF
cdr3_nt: TGCAGCGTTGGGCCAGGTTTTACTAGGGAGCAGTTCTTC

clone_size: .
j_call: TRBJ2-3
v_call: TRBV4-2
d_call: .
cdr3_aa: CASSQDSTSTDTQYF
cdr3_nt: TGTGCCAGCAGCCAAGATTCAACTTCCACAGATACGCAGTATTTT

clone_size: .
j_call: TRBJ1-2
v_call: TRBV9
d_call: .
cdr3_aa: CASRDTGETNYGYTF
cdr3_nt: TGTGCCAGCAGAGATACAGGAGAGACTAACTATGGCTACACCTTC

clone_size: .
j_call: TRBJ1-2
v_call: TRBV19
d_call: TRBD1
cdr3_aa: CASSGPRDRDYGYTF
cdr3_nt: TGTGCCAGTAGTGGCCCCCGGGACAGGGACTATGGCTACACCTTC

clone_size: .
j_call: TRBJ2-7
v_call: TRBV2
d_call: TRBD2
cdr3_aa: CASSEMPSGLPYEQYF
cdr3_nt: TGTGCCAGCAGTGAAATGCCTAGCGGGCTCCCCTACGAGCAGTACTTC

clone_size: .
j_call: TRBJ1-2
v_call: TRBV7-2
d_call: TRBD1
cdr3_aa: CASSLTGGPEAGYTF
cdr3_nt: TGTGCCAGCAGCTTAACAGGGGGCCCCGAGGCTGGCTACACCTTC